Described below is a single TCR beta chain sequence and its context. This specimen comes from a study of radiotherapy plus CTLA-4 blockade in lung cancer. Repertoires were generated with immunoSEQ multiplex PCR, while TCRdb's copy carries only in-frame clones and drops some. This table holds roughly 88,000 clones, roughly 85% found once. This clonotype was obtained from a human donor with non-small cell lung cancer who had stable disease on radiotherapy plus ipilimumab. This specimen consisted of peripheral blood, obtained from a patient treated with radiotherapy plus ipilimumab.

The CDR3 nucleotides read TGTGCCAGCAGCATATTTAGGGGGTCGTACAATGAGCAGTTCTTC. It is translated as CASSIFRGSYNEQFF. The J gene is TRBJ2-1, the V gene TRBV21-1; the table gives TRBD1 as D, unverified against the DNA. TRBV21-1 represents a pseudogene. This CDR3 is 15 amino acids long.